This T cell receptor beta chain was recorded in a study of vaccination and CD4 T cells after COVID-19. Across the study: From HCoV-229E, HCoV-OC43, HCoV-NL63 and SARS-CoV-2, overlapping spike peptides were used to stimulate the cells.

With the Oncomine TCR Beta short-read assay, DNA from cultured CD4+ T cells was sequenced. It was cultured CD4+ T cells from which genomic DNA was extracted. TCRdb reanalysed the PCR reads using MiXCR and keeps one entry per CDR3 protein. The data contain some 25,000 distinct CDR3 sequences, approximately 49% of them singletons. CDR3 length: 16 amino acids. Per the germline V gene, CDR1 is LGHNA and CDR2 is YNFKEQ. V shed 1 base and J shed 5 bases, with 17 bases lying between them. Notes on the study in general: Median SARS-CoV-2-reactive clonotypes rose from approximately 21 to 38, not significantly. Convalescent patients gained a median about 90% of their reactive clones only post-vaccination.

Described treatment: roughly 11-day PBMC culture with coronavirus spike peptide pools or control peptides (ViraFEST assay). Turning to this clonotype: Its matching antigen is unknown.

The clonotype was recovered from a human donor who had recovered from COVID-19. V gene TRBV4-2 combines with J gene TRBJ2-5; the D gene is possibly TRBD2 (7 bases). The specimen sequenced was CD4+ T cells from blood, cultured in vitro. As DNA, the CDR3 is TGTGCCAGCAGCCAAGCCAGTCGGGGGCGGGGGGAGACCCAGTACTTC. As protein: CASSQASRGRGETQYF.